This T cell receptor (beta chain) is from a study of cytomegalovirus exposure and HLA in healthy donors (dated by TCRdb to about 2017). General notes on the study: An earlier analysis of a few hundred of the donors reported approximately 260 Gb of sequence data and about 120 million unique TCR beta sequences obtained from about 200 million T cells. In the later analysis, no new phenotypic data were used to find candidate immune exposures; instead, reliance was placed on TCR beta sequences and their occurrence across donors. Every repertoire in the discovery cohort had been generated on one and the same sequencing platform. Among the roughly 430 genotyped donors, approximately 77% belonged to the genetic ancestry cluster associated with self-reported Caucasian donors. A later genetic analysis used genome-wide SNP genotypes for about three fifths of the roughly 700 donors, treating that subset as a discovery cohort. The study was designed to test whether signatures of past pathogen exposure could be identified by cataloging public T cell receptors. On average, around 240,000 unique TCR beta nucleotide sequences were sequenced per donor among several hundred genotyped donors of the cohort, with 15% to 20% of those sequences being non-productive. Donor age, sex, ethnicity and CMV serostatus were compiled together with the repertoire data. Class I and class II HLA loci were covered by the typing at four-digit resolution. A separate validation cohort of roughly 130 different subjects was used in addition to the 666-subject first cohort. Roughly 300 gigabases of sequencing data and tens of millions of unique TCR sequences were included in an early release covering over 600 HLA-typed donors. High-throughput TCR immunosequencing, statistical association of individual TCRs with disease status, and machine learning were combined to predict cytomegalovirus infection status. Because of strong linkage in the cohort, a few DR-DQ haplotypes were treated as single units for association and clustering. In an earlier analysis of 587 of the donors, high-throughput TCR beta sequencing was used to judge whether each TCR beta V gene segment behaved as functional or pseudogenic. To study patterns of TCR occurrence, a later analysis re-analyzed previously published TCR beta repertoires from 666 donors and added high-resolution HLA genotyping. Typing coverage differed by locus: A, B, C, DRB1 and DQB1 were typed in about 620-640 donors, DQA1 in 500 to 550, DPA1 in some 600, and DPB1 in 400 to 480. Using immunosequencing, the study profiled T cell repertoires from some 670 subjects and related those repertoires to cytomegalovirus serostatus. Overall results and qualifications from the work: Across donors, most TCR sequences were observed very rarely, whereas some public TCRs were present in many individuals. In a later analysis, the rate of TCR association differed among HLA loci, with DRB1 alleles having the most associated TCRs and HLA-C alleles having the fewest. A few of the identified cytomegalovirus-associated TCR beta chains were confirmed in vitro to be specific for cytomegalovirus antigens. A later genetic analysis reported fewer N-insertions in productive TCRs among donors in an Asian-associated ancestry cluster than the approximately 670-donor mean. A further reported finding was that TCR beta sequences accurately predicted the HLA-A and HLA-B alleles for most subjects in the first cohort. Roughly uniform sequencing depth across donors was assumed in presence/absence analyses, although this assumption may not hold. The study gave a list of some 150 TCR beta chains associated with cytomegalovirus. When HLA alleles, especially DR and DQ, strongly co-occurred, TCR associations were difficult to assign to individual alleles. Because counts were too low, approximately 18 rarely observed V segments, including chromosome 9 orphons, were excluded from the earlier analysis of 587 of the donors. In a later analysis, several top co-occurrence clusters were reported to appear linked to parvovirus B19, influenza, CMV and Epstein-Barr virus. In a later analysis, HLA-associated TCR beta chains were found to be more clonally expanded and to have lower generation probabilities than equally common non-associated chains. A cluster of highly shared sequence variants was judged likely to represent a technical artifact of the sequencing pipeline. According to the authors, the approach could potentially be generalized to other disease states and immunological phenotypes. In an earlier analysis of 587 of the donors, most TCR beta V segments were observed in productive rearrangements about 90% or about 30% of the time, broadly matching IMGT annotations. A later analysis associated 17,000 or so TCR beta sequences with specific HLA alleles at a false discovery rate of 0.05. CMV serostatus was the only immune exposure information available for the cohort. In both the original and validation cohorts, the classifier was reported to diagnose cytomegalovirus status with high specificity and sensitivity. Linkage disequilibrium might explain the correlated functional status among segregating V segments, but an unknown experimental factor could not be excluded. Most CMV-associated TCR beta chains appeared to be HLA-restricted in a later analysis, and the HLA associations seemed to be driven largely by CMV exposure. The cohort was sequenced for TCR beta chains only, and without alpha or paired-chain data the features that could be detected were limited. An association between a missense DCLRE1C variant and V-gene and J-gene trimming of TCR beta chains was found in a later genetic analysis and replicated in an independent cohort. Because some donors lacked HLA typing at each locus, the association tests relied only on the typed subset.

The cohort comprised 670 or so healthy bone marrow donors. Cohort members were all nominally healthy when sampled, although unrecorded immune exposures were likely present. The donor was CMV seropositive and belonged to the group of 250 to 300 seropositive cohort members. A peripheral blood sample was provided by each donor, and peripheral blood mononuclear cells were used for TCR beta sequencing. Genomic DNA was extracted from the blood cell samples with the Qiagen DNeasy Blood Extraction Kit. Libraries were constructed by the immunoSEQ multiplex PCR assay. The multiplex PCR relied on a mix of 60 forward primers for TCR Vbeta segments and 13 reverse primers for TCR Jbeta segments. Amplification of the CDR3 region of rearranged TCR beta genes was performed with a multiplex PCR assay on genomic DNA. On the Illumina HiSeq System, the amplified TCR beta libraries were sequenced as 87-base-pair reads. The authors' analysis ran thus. Across the 600 to 700 repertoires, a later analysis counted approximately 75 million unique TCR beta chains, around 10 million of which were shared by at least two donors. A nearest-neighbor algorithm error-corrected the raw reads and collapsed the reads into unique sequences, merging closely related sequences to remove PCR and sequencing errors. CDR3 sequences were aligned to IMGT reference sequences to assign V, D and J gene segments. For a sequence to be retained, a match of at least six nucleotides was required to both a V gene segment and a J gene segment. A rearrangement counted as productive if the CDR3 had no stop codons and remained in frame with V and J, and every other rearrangement counted as non-productive. CDR3 was defined according to IMGT convention as the region running from the second conserved V-encoded cysteine to the conserved J-encoded phenylalanine. In an earlier analysis of more than 550 of the donors, sequences lacking an unambiguous match to a single V gene segment were excluded. In an earlier analysis of several hundred of the donors, V segments were called functional above 56.7% productive rearrangements and were called segregating when the between-donor standard deviation exceeded 5%. A statistical classification framework was built to diagnose cytomegalovirus status from the catalog of TCR beta chain sequences. In a later analysis, TCR nucleotide sequences were compared against IMGT/GENE-DB human TR gene sequences so that V and J genes could be assigned. In a later analysis, CDR3 sequences and most-parsimonious VDJ recombination scenarios were assigned using the TCRdist pipeline. In a later analysis, each TCR beta chain was defined by its CDR3 amino acid sequence together with its V-gene family, and reads without a unique V-gene family were excluded. In a later analysis, 450 to 600 highly shared, low-generation-probability nucleotide sequences were removed to address suspected cross-contamination and a sequencing artifact. In a later analysis, a clonal expansion index for each public chain was calculated from normalized within-repertoire ranks of inferred template counts. Generation probabilities in a later analysis came from a VDJ recombination model fitted to out-of-frame rearrangements, and those results were checked against IGoR. Hypergeometric tests were used in a later analysis to score TCR-TCR, TCR-HLA and TCR-CMV co-occurrence, with a repertoire-size bias correction applied to the TCR pairs. In a later analysis, false discovery rates were estimated by permuting HLA or CMV assignments 20 times. In a later analysis, co-occurring TCRs were grouped using DBSCAN, with TCRdist sequence similarity added in when clustering inside HLA-allele-positive subsets. Repertoires with fewer than 30,000 or more than 120,000 public chains were left out of co-occurrence clustering, as were a handful of repertoires with anomalous nucleotide sharing. TCRdb holds this immuneACCESS table with in-frame rearrangements only. Some clones are missing; in checked studies, unresolved V genes explain under half, and the rest has no known cause. The V and J calls and clone size were taken over from that table, and D and trimming were inferred from the DNA. The sample contains about 110,000 clones, 80% to 85% of them found a single time. The top ten clonotypes cover roughly 6.9% of the sample.

A remark on this clone: The specificity of this receptor is unknown. One base away there is no much larger clone; base qualities are not given.

Sequences were obtained from PBMCs. This clonotype originated in a man aged 25 to 40 in good health and CMV-seropositive.

The CDR3 is CASKGASSYEQYF. The DNA sequence is as follows: TGTGCCTCAAAGGGGGCGAGCTCCTACGAGCAGTACTTC. This chain joins TRBV6-1 to TRBJ2-7, and TRBD1 aligns with 7 junction nucleotides. Per the germline V gene, MNHNS is the CDR1 and SASEGT is the CDR2. The CDR3 numbers 13 residues from cysteine through phenylalanine. Only the CDR3 region is kept as DNA, spanning 39 bases read in frame from base 1. V lost 11 bases and J lost 0 bases, and the count of bases not matched to a germline gene is 7.